Presented here are 3 T cell receptor beta chains from one specimen sequenced in a study of prognosis after radiotherapy for stage I lung cancer. By two-round multiplex PCR, the TCR beta CDR3 was amplified from genomic DNA. Individual primers that were specific to each TRBV and TRBJ gene served in first-round PCR. TCRdb reprocessed the multiplex PCR reads with MiXCR, giving one entry per CDR3 protein. The sample has about 31,000 distinct CDR3 sequences, roughly 40% seen once. Sequencing was performed on PBMCs, taken before or after stereotactic body radiation therapy (not recorded which). The source is a donor over 45 with non-small cell lung cancer.

This clonotype has a count of ten or more. J is TRBJ2-1 and V is TRBV7-3, with 7 positions matching TRBD1. The CDR3 extends over 12 amino acids. CDR1 is SGHTA and CDR2 is FQGTGA in the germline V gene. Trimming at V came to 5 bases and at J to 8 bases, leaving 3 bases not matched to a gene. The CDR3 DNA reads TGTGCCAGCAGCCGACAGGGCCATGAGCAGTTCTTC. Its protein is CASSRQGHEQFF.

This clonotype occurred a few times. One base away lies a much larger clone, so this may be a sequencing read error. V is TRBV3-1 and J is TRBJ2-1, with TRBD2 identical over 7 bases. With V trimmed by 4 bases and J by 7 bases, 13 bases remained unmatched. Germline V gives CDR1 LGHDT, CDR2 YNNKEL (reference sequence). This CDR3 is built from 16 residues. CDR3 DNA: TGTGCCAGCAGCCGCGGGGGTAACGGGAGCTTTAATGAGCAGTTCTTC. It encodes CASSRGGNGSFNEQFF.

The chain joins TRBV19 to TRBJ2-6, with D hard to call. The germline V gene encodes CDR1 LNHDA and CDR2 SQIVND (reference sequence). Trimming shortened V by 5 bases and J by 3 bases, and 5 bases separated the two germline ends. There are 13 residues in the CDR3. Here the CDR3 DNA reads TGTGCCAGTAGTGAAAGTGGGGCCAACGTCCTGACTTTC. Amino acids: CASSESGANVLTF.